The 21 T cell receptor beta chains given below trace back to one sample, sequenced in a study of blood T cell repertoires in COVID-19. Profiled with immunoSEQ multiplex PCR; TCRdb holds only in-frame clones, not every one. The sample has approximately 230,000 clones, 86% seen once. What was sequenced was peripheral blood. Source of these receptors: a man aged 30 to 45 who had recovered from COVID-19.

The V and J genes are TRBV5-4 and TRBJ1-1; D remains unclear. CDR1 SGHNT and CDR2 YYREEE come from the germline V gene (reference sequence). V was shortened by 3 bases and J by 4 bases, with 7 bases between the two germline ends. The CDR3 runs 12 residues. For the CDR3, the DNA is TGTGCCAGCAGCTCCTATGCCACTGAAGCTTTCTTT. Protein product: CASSSYATEAFF. The variable domain in full, with the rest retrieved from reference TRBV5-4 and TRBJ1-1, is ETGVTQSPTHLIKTRGQQVTLRCSSQSGHNTVSWYQQALGQGPQFIFQYYREEENGRGNFPPRFSGLQFPNYSSELNVNALELDDSALYLCASSSYATEAFFGQGTRLTVV.

The V gene is TRBV18, the J gene TRBJ2-1; TRBD2 matches 11 bases. V trimming: 3 bases; J trimming: 12 bases; junction bases outside the gene matches: 10. Germline V gives CDR1 KGHSH, CDR2 LQKENI. The length of the CDR3 is 15 residues. The CDR3 sequence is CASSPGTSGLKVQFF. In DNA form, the CDR3 reads TGTGCCAGCTCACCCGGGACTAGCGGCCTCAAGGTGCAGTTCTTC.

The chain is built from TRBV5-4 and TRBJ1-2; 11 nucleotides match TRBD1. CDR1 is SGHNT and CDR2 is YYREEE in the germline V gene (reference sequence). V lost 3 bases to trimming and J lost 0 bases; unmatched junction nucleotides: 7. The CDR3 is 17 amino acids. CDR3 sequence: CASSSPGTGGTNYGYTF. The CDR3 DNA sequence: TGTGCCAGCAGCTCTCCCGGGACAGGGGGAACTAACTATGGCTACACCTTC.

The chain joins TRBV7-2 to TRBJ2-3, with 7 bases identical to TRBD1. The CDR3 runs to 14 residues. Looked up from germline, CDR1 is SGHTA and CDR2 is FQGNSA. The V and J ends lost 4 bases and 2 bases, in that order; junction bases with no gene match: 3. CDR3 nucleotide sequence: TGTGCCAGCAGCTCACAGGGGTTCACAGATACGCAGTATTTT. It translates to CASSSQGFTDTQYF. Complete variable domain (other parts from reference TRBV7-2 and TRBJ2-3): GAGVSQSPSNKVTEKGKDVELRCDPISGHTALYWYRQSLGQGLEFLIYFQGNSAPDKSGLPSDRFSAERTGGSVSTLTIQRTQQEDSAVYLCASSSQGFTDTQYFGPGTRLTVL.

The chain is built from TRBV9 and TRBJ2-3; a weak D match, TRBD2 (5 bases). Germline V lookup: CDR1 SGDLS, CDR2 YYNGEE. Trimming took off 3 bases at V and 2 bases at J, with 13 bases between the two ends. This CDR3 is built from 15 residues. The CDR3 nucleotides read TGTGCCAGCAGCGAGGTAGACTATTACACAGATACGCAGTATTTT. Translated, it gives CASSEVDYYTDTQYF. The whole variable domain, remainder taken from reference TRBV9 and TRBJ2-3, is DSGVTQTPKHLITATGQRVTLRCSPRSGDLSVYWYQQSLDQGLQFLIQYYNGEERAKGNILERFSAQQFPDLHSELNLSSLELGDSALYFCASSEVDYYTDTQYFGPGTRLTVL.

The rearrangement joins TRBV7-6 to TRBJ2-1; 10 bases fit TRBD1. This CDR3 has 15 residues. The germline gives CDR1 SGHVS, CDR2 FNYEAQ. The V and J ends lost 7 bases and 4 bases, in that order; junction bases with no gene match: 7. The CDR3 bases are TGTGCCAGCACCTCGACAGGGGGCAGATACAATGAGCAGTTCTTC. This translates into CASTSTGGRYNEQFF.

This clone was seen just once. The chain has TRBV10-2 and TRBJ1-4; D ambiguous. Per the germline V gene, CDR1 is WSHSY and CDR2 is SAAADI. With 4 bases removed from V and 6 bases from J, the gap between germline ends came to 24 bases. This CDR3 has 18 residues. CDR3 in amino acids: CASSVPTKDKRADEKLFF. CDR3 sequence (DNA): TGCGCCAGCAGTGTTCCCACAAAAGACAAGAGGGCTGATGAAAAACTGTTTTTT.

The rearrangement uses TRBV9 and TRBJ2-2; D is possibly TRBD2 (6 bases). V gave up 2 bases and J gave up 11 bases, with 16 bases separating them. This CDR3 has 14 residues. From germline, CDR1 is SGDLS and CDR2 YYNGEE. The CDR3, as DNA: TGTGCCAGCAGCGTCGTAGCGGCACCGGGAGAGCTGTTTTTT. Protein product: CASSVVAAPGELFF.

The gene calls are TRBV7-9 and TRBJ1-1; unclear D gene. V lost 1 base and J lost 1, with 10 bases in between. From germline, CDR1 is SEHNR and CDR2 FQNEAQ (reference sequence). The CDR3 has 15 residues. The CDR3 protein is CASSLDSHWNTEAFF. In nucleotides, the CDR3 is TGTGCCAGCAGCTTAGACAGTCATTGGAACACTGAAGCTTTCTTT.

The chain joins TRBV6-6 to TRBJ1-6, with 7 bases matching TRBD1. The trim removed 5 bases at V and 7 bases at J, leaving 11 bases unmatched. This CDR3 is 16 amino acids long. The germline CDR1 and CDR2 sequences are MNHNY and SVGAGI (reference sequence). The CDR3 DNA is TGTGCCAGCAGTCCTCAGCGGACAGGAGCAAATTCACCCCTCCACTTT. It translates to CASSPQRTGANSPLHF.

This clone appeared a few times. The gene calls are TRBV4-3 and TRBJ2-3, with 9 nucleotides matching TRBD2. Looked up from germline, CDR1 is LGHNA and CDR2 is YSLEER. The CDR3 length is 18 residues. Unmatched junction bases numbered 9, after V lost 0 bases and J lost 2 bases. CDR3 sequence: CASSQDDSSGGYTDTQYF. The CDR3 nucleotides read TGCGCCAGCAGCCAAGATGACAGTAGCGGGGGTTACACAGATACGCAGTATTTT.

The V call is TRBV10-3, the J call TRBJ1-1; D gene unclear. The CDR3 loop spans 14 amino acids. The germline CDR1 and CDR2 sequences are ENHRY and SYGVKD. V lost 2 bases to trimming and J lost 4 bases, with 11 bases between them. CDR3 protein: CAISEGRESTEAFF. The CDR3 nucleotides read TGTGCCATCAGTGAGGGGCGGGAGAGCACTGAAGCTTTCTTT.

J is TRBJ2-3 and V is TRBV6-6, with D possibly matching TRBD2 (5 bases). Deletions cut 7 bases from V and 3 bases from J, with 8 bases between. Germline V gives CDR1 MNHNY, CDR2 SVGAGI (reference sequence). The CDR3 covers 12 residues. The DNA of the CDR3 is TGTGCCAGCAAAAGGGAGACAGATACGCAGTATTTT. It specifies CASKRETDTQYF.

The chain combines TRBV15 with TRBJ1-5, with TRBD1 matching over 8 bases. This CDR3 comprises 18 residues. CDR1 is LNHNV, CDR2 YYDKDF, per germline (reference sequence). With 3 bases clipped from V and 0 bases from J, the junction kept 10 bases outside the gene matches. CDR3 sequence (DNA): TGTGCCACCAGCAGGGCAGGGGGCCTCCTCTATAGCAATCAGCCCCAGCATTTT. Translating gives CATSRAGGLLYSNQPQHF.

The chain employs TRBV11-2 and TRBJ2-2, with a possible D match to TRBD2 (6 bases). CDR3 length: 17 amino acids. Trimming took 5 bases from V and 0 from J, leaving 16 bases between them. CDR1 is SGHAT and CDR2 is FQNNGV in the germline V gene. This CDR3 is CASSPGEWQPNTGELFF. CDR3 coding DNA: TGTGCCAGCAGCCCGGGGGAGTGGCAGCCGAACACCGGGGAGCTGTTTTTT.

The V gene is TRBV20-1, the J gene TRBJ1-2, with D tentatively TRBD1 (5 bases). V was trimmed by 7 bases and J by 8 bases, leaving 14 bases between them. Germline V gives CDR1 DFQATT, CDR2 SNEGSKA (reference sequence). The CDR3 sequence is 11 residues long. The CDR3: CSVTDSKGYTF. The DNA of the CDR3 is TGCAGTGTAACCGACAGCAAGGGCTACACCTTC.

The chain is built from TRBV19 and TRBJ2-7, with a possible D match to TRBD1 (5 bases). There are 13 residues in the CDR3. Germline CDR1 LNHDA, CDR2 SQIVND (reference sequence). Trimming left V 4 bases short and J 1 base short, with 8 bases between. CDR3 nucleotide sequence: TGTGCCAGTAGTAATCAGGGTTCCTACGAGCAGTACTTC. It translates to CASSNQGSYEQYF.

This chain uses TRBV15 with TRBJ2-3; D not resolved. The CDR3 extends over 14 amino acids. V lost 6 bases and J 3 bases, leaving 13 bases between the germline ends. The germline gives CDR1 LNHNV, CDR2 YYDKDF (reference sequence). This CDR3 reads CATRSRRVTDTQYF. The CDR3 DNA follows: TGTGCCACCAGGTCCCGTCGAGTGACAGATACGCAGTATTTT.

The rearrangement joins TRBV7-6 to TRBJ2-1; 10 nucleotides agree with TRBD2. The CDR3 has 17 residues. The V segment lost 5 bases and the J segment 0 bases; nucleotides outside the gene matches: 7. Germline V gene sequence: CDR1 SGHVS, CDR2 FNYEAQ. CDR3 loop: CASSPRSGGLSYNEQFF. DNA of the CDR3: TGTGCCAGCAGCCCCCGTAGCGGGGGGCTCTCCTACAATGAGCAGTTCTTC.

The rearrangement joins TRBV5-1 to TRBJ2-7; no clear D gene. The CDR3 sequence is 13 residues long. The germline V gene encodes CDR1 SGHRS and CDR2 YFSETQ. V lost 0 bases and J lost 7, with 11 bases in between. This CDR3 reads CASSLDLSVEQYF. CDR3 sequence (DNA): TGCGCCAGCAGCTTGGATCTGAGCGTGGAGCAGTACTTC.

The CDR3 sequence: CASERTSGYTDTQYF. The DNA of the CDR3 is TGTGCCAGCGAACGGACTAGCGGATACACAGATACGCAGTATTTT. The J gene is TRBJ2-3, the V gene TRBV7-2, with TRBD2 matching over 10 bases. V shed 8 bases and J 2 bases; nucleotides not matched to a gene: 7. The CDR3 is made up of 15 amino acids. Germline V lookup: CDR1 SGHTA, CDR2 FQGNSA.